Listed below are T cell receptor beta chains from one sample, sequenced in a study of cytomegalovirus exposure and HLA in healthy donors. Repertoires were generated with immunoSEQ multiplex PCR, while TCRdb's copy carries only in-frame clones and drops some. The repertoire holds approximately 160,000 clones, with roughly four fifths as singletons. Sample: PBMCs. The receptors were gathered from a woman aged 40 to 50 in good health and CMV-seronegative. CDR3s include the opening cysteine and the closing phenylalanine or tryptophan. A D gene is named only where the DNA matches it firmly. Only some rows state a clone size, as once, few, many or a class for expanded clones.

cdr3_aa cdr3_nt d_call j_call v_call clone_size
CASRSGQGVYEQYF TGTGCCAGCAGATCGGGACAGGGAGTGTACGAGCAGTACTTC TRBD1 TRBJ2-7 TRBV6-6 .
CATSREVAESYEQYF TGTGCCACCAGCAGAGAGGTAGCGGAATCCTACGAGCAGTACTTC . TRBJ2-7 TRBV15 .
CASSREFNEQFF TGTGCCAGCAGCCGGGAGTTCAATGAGCAGTTCTTC . TRBJ2-1 TRBV7-3 few
CASSFLGTGVEDTQYF TGTGCCAGCAGTTTTCTTGGGACAGGGGTAGAAGATACGCAGTATTTT TRBD1 TRBJ2-3 TRBV6-5 .
CASTSLRGSYQETQYF TGTGCCAGCACCTCCCTTCGGGGTTCGTACCAAGAGACCCAGTACTTC . TRBJ2-5 TRBV28 .
CASSPSSGANVLTF TGTGCCAGCAGCCCCTCCTCTGGGGCCAACGTCCTGACTTTC . TRBJ2-6 TRBV2 .
CASSLGRGGLQHF TGTGCCAGCAGCTTAGGTCGCGGGGGGCTCCAGCATTTT . TRBJ1-5 TRBV7-8 .
CAWSGGEYSNQPQHF TGTGCCTGGAGTGGGGGAGAATATAGCAATCAGCCCCAGCATTTT . TRBJ1-5 TRBV30 .
CAISAGGLSSGANVLTF TGTGCCATCAGTGCTGGGGGCCTCAGCTCTGGGGCCAACGTCCTGACTTTC . TRBJ2-6 TRBV10-3 few
CSVTGTGGVEQYF TGCAGCGTTACCGGGACAGGGGGCGTCGAGCAGTACTTC TRBD1 TRBJ2-7 TRBV29-1 .
CSVEGLAEGDEQYF TGCAGCGTTGAGGGCCTAGCGGAAGGGGACGAGCAGTACTTC TRBD2 TRBJ2-7 TRBV29-1 .
CASSLTGTSYGYTF TGTGCCAGCAGCTTGACGGGGACAAGCTATGGCTACACCTTC . TRBJ1-2 TRBV11-3 few
CASSLGLAGGAQYF TGCGCCAGCAGCTTGGGGCTAGCGGGAGGCGCGCAGTATTTT TRBD2 TRBJ2-3 TRBV5-1 few
CASSPGVGGSGELFF TGTGCCAGCAGCCCCGGGGTGGGAGGGTCCGGGGAGCTGTTTTTT TRBD2 TRBJ2-2 TRBV11-3 .
CASSLEAGVPYNEQFF TGCGCCAGCAGCTTGGAGGCGGGAGTCCCCTACAATGAGCAGTTCTTC TRBD2 TRBJ2-1 TRBV5-1 .
CASGAGVDNIGELFF TGTGCCAGCGGTGCGGGAGTGGATAATATCGGGGAGCTGTTTTTT TRBD2 TRBJ2-2 TRBV25-1 once
CAWKGRPMPGHTIQETQYF TGTGCCTGGAAGGGTCGGCCGATGCCGGGACACACTATTCAGGAGACCCAGTACTTC . TRBJ2-5 TRBV30 .
CASRLGRAHTEAFF TGTGCCAGCAGGCTTGGGAGGGCGCACACTGAAGCTTTCTTT . TRBJ1-1 TRBV28 .
CSVQQGAGAEAFF TGCAGCGTTCAACAGGGGGCGGGGGCTGAAGCTTTCTTT TRBD1 TRBJ1-1 TRBV29-1 .
CAWSGGSSGDSNEQFF TGTGCCTGGAGCGGAGGGTCTAGCGGGGATTCCAATGAGCAGTTCTTC TRBD2 TRBJ2-1 TRBV30 .
CASGRGSGELFF TGTGCCAGCGGGCGGGGCAGCGGGGAGCTGTTTTTT . TRBJ2-2 TRBV6-5 .
CASSFSRNTEAFF TGTGCCAGCAGTTTTAGTCGGAACACTGAAGCTTTCTTT . TRBJ1-1 TRBV28 once
CASSRESPMNTEAFF TGTGCCAGCAGCCGGGAGAGCCCCATGAACACTGAAGCTTTCTTT . TRBJ1-1 TRBV14 .
CASSVTSGGRETQYF TGTGCCAGCAGCGTCACTAGCGGTGGGCGTGAGACCCAGTACTTC TRBD2 TRBJ2-5 TRBV13 .
CASSLGTTGGRGTEAFF TGTGCCAGCAGCTTAGGGACGACCGGGGGTAGGGGCACTGAAGCTTTCTTT . TRBJ1-1 TRBV7-6 .
CASSPWVDNQETQYF TGCGCCAGCAGCCCCTGGGTGGACAACCAAGAGACCCAGTACTTC . TRBJ2-5 TRBV5-1 .
CASSFGGTPLGSEQYF TGTGCCAGCAGTTTCGGAGGGACCCCCCTTGGGAGCGAGCAGTACTTC . TRBJ2-7 TRBV28 .
CASSETGGRDQPQHF TGCGCCAGCAGCGAGACAGGGGGCCGAGATCAGCCCCAGCATTTT TRBD1 TRBJ1-5 TRBV5-1 .
CASSVDVVYGEQYF TGTGCCAGCAGCGTAGACGTAGTTTACGGCGAGCAGTACTTC . TRBJ2-7 TRBV9 few
CASSQDGRKARAQETQYF TGCGCCAGCAGCCAAGATGGAAGGAAGGCGAGGGCCCAAGAGACCCAGTACTTC . TRBJ2-5 TRBV4-1 .
CASSPSENTEAFF TGTGCCAGCTCACCCTCAGAGAACACTGAAGCTTTCTTT . TRBJ1-1 TRBV18 .
CASSHNQGDYGYTF TGCGCCAGCAGTCACAACCAGGGCGACTATGGCTACACCTTC . TRBJ1-2 TRBV23-1 .
CATMGQGYGYTF TGTGCCACCATGGGACAGGGATATGGCTACACCTTC TRBD1 TRBJ1-2 TRBV28 once
CASSLGGANDWYNEQFF TGTGCCAGCAGCTTAGGGGGGGCGAACGACTGGTACAATGAGCAGTTCTTC . TRBJ2-1 TRBV5-4 .
CSVGHSSGNTIYF TGCAGCGTTGGACACTCCTCTGGAAACACCATATATTTT . TRBJ1-3 TRBV29-1 .
CATPPGQVRADTQYF TGTGCCACCCCCCCGGGACAGGTCCGTGCAGATACGCAGTATTTT TRBD1 TRBJ2-3 TRBV7-9 .
CASSARTGGVAEAFF TGTGCCAGCAGCGCCCGGACAGGGGGAGTCGCTGAAGCTTTCTTT TRBD1 TRBJ1-1 TRBV9 .
CASSLNGQNTEAFF TGCGCCAGCAGCTTAAATGGACAGAACACTGAAGCTTTCTTT . TRBJ1-1 TRBV5-1 once
CASSPGGGQLETQYF TGTGCCAGCAGCCCCGGAGGAGGACAGCTGGAGACCCAGTACTTC . TRBJ2-5 TRBV9 .
CASKEDTEAFF TGTGCTAGTAAGGAGGACACTGAAGCTTTCTTT . TRBJ1-1 TRBV19 once
CASSESSDRAASQPQHF TGCGCCAGCAGTGAGTCCTCGGACAGGGCGGCGAGTCAGCCCCAGCATTTT TRBD1 TRBJ1-5 TRBV10-1 .
CASSPLTVTGELFF TGTGCCAGCAGCCCACTGACAGTCACCGGGGAGCTGTTTTTT . TRBJ2-2 TRBV5-5 .
CASSQDRGQGEKLFF TGTGCCAGCAGCCAAGATCGTGGACAAGGTGAAAAACTGTTTTTT . TRBJ1-4 TRBV4-2 once
CAISEDPGGPMSEQYF TGTGCCATCAGTGAGGATCCAGGGGGCCCGATGAGCGAGCAGTACTTC TRBD1 TRBJ2-7 TRBV10-3 .
CASSVTGDEIGYTF TGTGCCAGCAGCGTCACAGGGGACGAAATTGGCTACACCTTC TRBD1 TRBJ1-2 TRBV5-6 few
CASSLTGYGSNSPLHF TGTGCCAGCAGTTTAACAGGGTACGGAAGTAATTCACCCCTCCACTTT . TRBJ1-6 TRBV27 few
CASSFQSGANVLTF TGCGCCAGCAGCTTTCAATCTGGGGCCAACGTCCTGACTTTC . TRBJ2-6 TRBV5-1 .
CASSLEWEMSTDTQYF TGTGCCAGCAGTTTAGAATGGGAGATGAGCACAGATACGCAGTATTTT . TRBJ2-3 TRBV27 .
CASSLRDTIPLLPQHF TGTGCCAGCAGTTTAAGGGACACTATCCCACTATTGCCCCAGCATTTT . TRBJ1-5 TRBV27 .
CASSLLRGDQPQHF TGTGCCAGCAGTTTACTCAGGGGTGATCAGCCCCAGCATTTT . TRBJ1-5 TRBV27 .